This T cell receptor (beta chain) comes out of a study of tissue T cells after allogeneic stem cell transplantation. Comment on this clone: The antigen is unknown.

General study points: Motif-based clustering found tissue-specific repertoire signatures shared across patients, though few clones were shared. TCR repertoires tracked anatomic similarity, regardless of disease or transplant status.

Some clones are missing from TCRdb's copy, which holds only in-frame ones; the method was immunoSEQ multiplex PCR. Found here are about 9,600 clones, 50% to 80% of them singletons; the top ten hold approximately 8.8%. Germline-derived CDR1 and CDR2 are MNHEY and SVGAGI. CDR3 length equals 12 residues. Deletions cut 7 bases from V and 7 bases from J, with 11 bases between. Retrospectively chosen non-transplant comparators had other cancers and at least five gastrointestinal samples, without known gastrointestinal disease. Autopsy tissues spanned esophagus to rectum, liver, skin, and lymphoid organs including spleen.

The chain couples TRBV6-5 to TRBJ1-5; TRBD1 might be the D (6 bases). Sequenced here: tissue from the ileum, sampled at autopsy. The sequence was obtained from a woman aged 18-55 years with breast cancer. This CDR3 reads CASKTGLQPQHF. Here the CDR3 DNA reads TGTGCCAGCAAGACAGGACTCCAGCCCCAGCATTTT.